The source of this T cell receptor (beta chain) is a study of Ad26.COV2.S vaccination and SARS-CoV-2 variants. Measured with immunoSEQ multiplex PCR; TCRdb has only the in-frame clones, and not every one. The data show more than 400,000 clones, about nine tenths seen once. Described treatment: around 19 received Ad26.COV2.S at low or high dose, single or two shots; 5 received placebo; per-sample allocation not given. The study sampled participants on day 63 after the first vaccine or placebo injection. Trimming removed 0 bases from V and 11 bases from J, with 16 bases in between. The CDR3 runs to 14 residues. Looked up from germline, CDR1 is LGHDT and CDR2 is YNNKEL (reference sequence).

Sequenced here: peripheral blood, sampled in a trial of Ad26.COV2.S vaccine versus placebo. The clonotype was recovered from a person aged 18-60 years who received the Ad26.COV2.S COVID-19 vaccine or a placebo. The chain carries TRBV3-1 (or the pseudogene TRBV3-2) and TRBJ1-1; possible D gene TRBD1, 6 bases. The CDR3 loop is CASSQDTGGPGAFF. DNA for the CDR3: TGTGCCAGCAGCCAAGATACCGGGGGCCCAGGGGCTTTCTTT.